The present T cell receptor beta chain was sequenced within a study of cytomegalovirus exposure and HLA in healthy donors. Whole-study findings and limits: Among the sequence variants, a highly shared cluster was likely an artifact of sequencing.

13 Jbeta primers and 60 Vbeta primers were used for the PCR. The table came from immunoSEQ multiplex PCR; TCRdb's copy has only in-frame clones and leaves some out. The table shows about 120,000 clones, with about 68% occurring only once. Concerning this clone itself: Its target is not known.

All the people who gave samples were healthy bone marrow donors. From germline, CDR1 is SGHDT and CDR2 YYEEEE. V lost 1 base and J lost 2; bases outside the gene matches: 6. The CDR3 has 15 residues. Sequenced: PBMCs. The receptor comes from a middle-aged woman in good health and CMV-seropositive. J is TRBJ2-7 and V is TRBV5-6; 7 bases fit TRBD1. CDR3 bases: TGTGCCAGCAGCTTGTTACAGGGGAACACCTACGAGCAGTACTTC. It encodes CASSLLQGNTYEQYF.